The rows below give T cell receptor beta chains drawn from one sample of a study of shared clonotypes between healthy human individuals. TCRdb's copy holds only in-frame clones and misses some; the assay was immunoSEQ multiplex PCR. Found here are about 480,000 clones, 70% to 80% of them singletons; the top ten hold roughly 13%. Input material: PBMCs. Source of these receptors: a woman in her thirties or forties in good health. Some clones in this sample may be carry-over from other donors' samples. Each CDR3 is given with its conserved first and last residue. D genes are given only for firm matches. Clone sizes are given selectively: once, few, many, or a class where the clone is expanded.

D	size	V	J	DNA	CDR3
.	.	TRBV7-2	TRBJ1-3	TGTGCCAGCAGCTTACATGGTTCTGGAAACACCATATATTTT	CASSLHGSGNTIYF
TRBD1	.	TRBV30	TRBJ2-1	TGTGCCTGGAGTGGGACAGGCCGCTACAATGAGCAGTTCTTC	CAWSGTGRYNEQFF
.	.	TRBV14	TRBJ2-1	TGTGCCAGCAGCCAACTAGATTGGGCTGAGCAGTTCTTC	CASSQLDWAEQFF
TRBD1	.	TRBV2	TRBJ2-7	TGTGCCAGCAGTTCCCGGGACAGGGAGGACGAGCAGTACTTC	CASSSRDREDEQYF
TRBD1	.	TRBV5-1	TRBJ2-7	TGCGCCAGCAGCTCTCACCGGGACAGGGAGATCAGCTCCTACGAGCAGTACTTC	CASSSHRDREISSYEQYF
TRBD2	.	TRBV5-4	TRBJ2-1	TGTGCCAGCAGCTTGGGGTCGGGCGGGAGACCCTACAATGAGCAGTTCTTC	CASSLGSGGRPYNEQFF
TRBD1	.	TRBV7-7	TRBJ2-5	TGTGCCAGCAGCAGTGACAGGGGGCGCAGGGAGACCCAGTACTTC	CASSSDRGRRETQYF
.	.	TRBV29-1	TRBJ2-1	TGCAGCGTTGAAGTTGGCGAGGGGGGTCGGTTCTTC	CSVEVGEGGRFF
TRBD1	.	TRBV5-4	TRBJ2-1	TGTGCCAGCCGACCGCTAGGGGGACAGGACAATGAGCAGTTCTTC	CASRPLGGQDNEQFF
TRBD1	.	TRBV6-5	TRBJ2-2	TGTGCCAGCAGGCGACAGGGGGCGTCCGGGGAGCTGTTTTTT	CASRRQGASGELFF
.	.	TRBV29-1	TRBJ2-2	TGCAGCGTTGACAGGGATAACACCGGGGAGCTGTTTTTT	CSVDRDNTGELFF
TRBD2	few	TRBV6-5	TRBJ2-1	TGTGCCAGCAGACGGACTAGCCGGGGTGAGCAGTTCTTC	CASRRTSRGEQFF
.	.	TRBV2	TRBJ2-5	TGTGCCAGCAGTGATGTTGGAGGGACCCAGTACTTC	CASSDVGGTQYF
.	.	TRBV6-5	TRBJ2-1	TGTGCCAGCATTGCCAGGATCTATGAGCAGTTCTTC	CASIARIYEQFF
.	.	TRBV9	TRBJ2-2	TGTGCCAGCAGCGTAGCTACAGGAACCGGGGAGCTGTTTTTT	CASSVATGTGELFF
.	.	TRBV15	TRBJ2-3	TGTGCCACCGGAACAGGGCCAGATACGCAGTATTTT	CATGTGPDTQYF
TRBD1	.	TRBV5-6	TRBJ2-7	TGTGCCAGCAGCAAACCCGGGACAGGGACCTACGAGCAGTACTTC	CASSKPGTGTYEQYF
.	.	TRBV7-8	TRBJ2-2	TGTGCCAGCAGCTTAGCCCAGGGGAGGTTGGCCGGGGAGCTGTTTTTT	CASSLAQGRLAGELFF
TRBD2	few	TRBV6-1	TRBJ2-1	TGTGCCAGCAGTGGACTAGCGGGAGGCCTCACGAGCTCCTACAATGAGCAGTTCTTC	CASSGLAGGLTSSYNEQFF
.	.	TRBV6-1	TRBJ1-4	TGTGCCAGCAGAGGGCCTGGGGATGAAAAACTGTTTTTT	CASRGPGDEKLFF
.	.	TRBV30	TRBJ1-1	TGTGCCTGGAGTGTACGGGGTATTAATGAAGCTTTCTTT	CAWSVRGINEAFF
.	.	TRBV27	TRBJ2-7	TGTGCCAGCAGTTTAAATCCCGGGACTCCCGACGAGCAGTACTTC	CASSLNPGTPDEQYF
TRBD2	.	TRBV19	TRBJ2-7	TGTGCCAGCCAACACCTAGCGGGAGCGGGCGAGCAGTACTTC	CASQHLAGAGEQYF
TRBD1	few	TRBV2	TRBJ2-3	TGTGCCAGCAGACAGGGGCTGTTGAATACGCAGTATTTT	CASRQGLLNTQYF